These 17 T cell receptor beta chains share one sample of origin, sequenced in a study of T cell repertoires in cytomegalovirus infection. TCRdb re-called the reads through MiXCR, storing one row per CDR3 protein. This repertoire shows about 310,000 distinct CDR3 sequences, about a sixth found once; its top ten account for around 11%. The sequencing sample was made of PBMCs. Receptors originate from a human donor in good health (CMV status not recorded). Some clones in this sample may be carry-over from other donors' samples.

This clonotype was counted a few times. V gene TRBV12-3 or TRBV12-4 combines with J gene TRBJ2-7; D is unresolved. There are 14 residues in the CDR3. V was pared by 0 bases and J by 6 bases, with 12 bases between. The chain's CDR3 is CASSLAGLGGEQYF. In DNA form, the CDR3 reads TGTGCCAGCAGTTTAGCAGGGTTGGGTGGCGAGCAGTACTTC.

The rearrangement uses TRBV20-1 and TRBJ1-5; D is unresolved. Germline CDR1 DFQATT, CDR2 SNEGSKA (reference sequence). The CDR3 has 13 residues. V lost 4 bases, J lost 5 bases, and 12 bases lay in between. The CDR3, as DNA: TGCAGTGCTAAGGCCCCCCAGTATCAGCCCCAGCATTTT. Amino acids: CSAKAPQYQPQHF.

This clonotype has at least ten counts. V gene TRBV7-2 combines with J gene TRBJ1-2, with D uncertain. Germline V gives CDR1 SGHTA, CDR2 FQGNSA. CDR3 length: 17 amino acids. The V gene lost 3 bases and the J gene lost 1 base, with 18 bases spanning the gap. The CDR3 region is CASSFSATGRNNYGYTF. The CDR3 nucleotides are TGTGCCAGCAGCTTCTCGGCAACTGGACGGAATAACTATGGCTACACCTTC.

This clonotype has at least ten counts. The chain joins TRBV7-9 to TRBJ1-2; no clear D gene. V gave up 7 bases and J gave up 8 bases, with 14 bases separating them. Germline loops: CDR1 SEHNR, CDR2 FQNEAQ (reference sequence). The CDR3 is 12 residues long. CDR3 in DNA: TGTGCCAGCAATCGAGACGCTTACGGCTACACCTTC. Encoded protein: CASNRDAYGYTF.

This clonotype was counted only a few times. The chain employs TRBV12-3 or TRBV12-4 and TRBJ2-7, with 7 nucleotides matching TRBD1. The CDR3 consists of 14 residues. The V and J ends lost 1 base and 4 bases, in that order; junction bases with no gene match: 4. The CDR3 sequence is CASSLETGYYEQYF. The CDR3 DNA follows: TGTGCCAGCAGTTTAGAGACAGGGTATTACGAGCAGTACTTC.

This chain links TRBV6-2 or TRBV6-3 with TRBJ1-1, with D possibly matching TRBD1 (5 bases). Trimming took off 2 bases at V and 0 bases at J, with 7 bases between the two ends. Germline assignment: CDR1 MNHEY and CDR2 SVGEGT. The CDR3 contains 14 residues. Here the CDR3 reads CASSYGTVNTEAFF. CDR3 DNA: TGTGCCAGCAGTTACGGGACGGTGAACACTGAAGCTTTCTTT.

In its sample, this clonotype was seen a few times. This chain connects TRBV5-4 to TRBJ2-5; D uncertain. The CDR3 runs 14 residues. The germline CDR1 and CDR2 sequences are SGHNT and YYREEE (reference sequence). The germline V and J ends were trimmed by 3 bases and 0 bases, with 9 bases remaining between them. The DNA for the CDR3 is TGTGCCAGCAGCTCGAAAAAAAACCAAGAGACCCAGTACTTC. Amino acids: CASSSKKNQETQYF.

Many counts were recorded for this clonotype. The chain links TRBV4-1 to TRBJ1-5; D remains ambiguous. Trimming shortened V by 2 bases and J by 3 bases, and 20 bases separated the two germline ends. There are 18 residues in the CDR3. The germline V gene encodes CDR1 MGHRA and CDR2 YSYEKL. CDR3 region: CASSQSYLYGSYNQPQHF. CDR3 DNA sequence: TGCGCCAGCAGCCAATCTTATCTGTACGGTAGCTACAATCAGCCCCAGCATTTT.

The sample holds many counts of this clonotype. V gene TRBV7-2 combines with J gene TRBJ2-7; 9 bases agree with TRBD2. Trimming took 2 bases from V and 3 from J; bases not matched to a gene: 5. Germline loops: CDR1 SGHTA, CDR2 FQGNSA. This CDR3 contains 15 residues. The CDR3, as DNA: TGTGCCAGCAGCTTAAGTGCGGGGGGGATCTACGAGCAGTACTTC. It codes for CASSLSAGGIYEQYF.

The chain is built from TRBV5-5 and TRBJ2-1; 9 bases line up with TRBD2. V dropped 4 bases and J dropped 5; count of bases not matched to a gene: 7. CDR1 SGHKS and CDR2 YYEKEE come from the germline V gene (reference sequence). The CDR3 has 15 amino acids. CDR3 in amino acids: CASSPWLAGNNEQFF. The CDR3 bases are TGTGCCAGCAGCCCTTGGCTAGCGGGGAACAATGAGCAGTTCTTC.

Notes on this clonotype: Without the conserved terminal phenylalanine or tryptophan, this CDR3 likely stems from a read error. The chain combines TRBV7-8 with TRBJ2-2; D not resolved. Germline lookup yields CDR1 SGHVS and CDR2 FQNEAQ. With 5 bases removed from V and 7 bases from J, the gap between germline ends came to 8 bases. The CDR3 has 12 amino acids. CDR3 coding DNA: TGTGCCAGCAGCCCCGTTCTCGGGGAGCTGTTTTTA. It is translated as CASSPVLGELFL.

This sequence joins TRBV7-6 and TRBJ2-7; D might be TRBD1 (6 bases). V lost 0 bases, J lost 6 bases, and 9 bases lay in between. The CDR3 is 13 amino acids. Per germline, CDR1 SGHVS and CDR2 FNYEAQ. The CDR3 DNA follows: TGTGCCAGCAGCTTAGCCTACAGGGCCGAGCAGTACTTC. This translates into CASSLAYRAEQYF.

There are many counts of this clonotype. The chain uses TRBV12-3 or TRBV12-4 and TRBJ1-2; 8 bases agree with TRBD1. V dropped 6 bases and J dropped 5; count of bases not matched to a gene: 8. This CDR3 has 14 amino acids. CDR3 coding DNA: TGTGCCAGCAGAGCCGGGACAGGAGATTATGGCTACACCTTC. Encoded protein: CASRAGTGDYGYTF.

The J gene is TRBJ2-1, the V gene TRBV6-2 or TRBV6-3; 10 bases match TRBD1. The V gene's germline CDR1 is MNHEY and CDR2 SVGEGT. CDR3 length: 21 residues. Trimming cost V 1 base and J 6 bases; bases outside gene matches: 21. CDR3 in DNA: TGTGCCAGCAGTTACTTGAAATACCCGGGACAGGGGCCAATTTTGCCCAATGAGCAGTTCTTC. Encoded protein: CASSYLKYPGQGPILPNEQFF.

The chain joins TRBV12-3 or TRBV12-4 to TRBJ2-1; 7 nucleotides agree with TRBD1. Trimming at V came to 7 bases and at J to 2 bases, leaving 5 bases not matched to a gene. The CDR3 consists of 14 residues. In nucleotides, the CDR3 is TGTGCCAGCACCCGGACAGGAGCCTACAATGAGCAGTTCTTC. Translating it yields CASTRTGAYNEQFF.

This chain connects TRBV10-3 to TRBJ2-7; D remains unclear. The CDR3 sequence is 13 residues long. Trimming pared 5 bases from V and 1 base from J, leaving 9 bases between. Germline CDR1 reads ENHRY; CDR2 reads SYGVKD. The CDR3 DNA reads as TGTGCCATCAGTAATCAGGAATCCTACGAGCAGTACTTC. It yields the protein CAISNQESYEQYF.

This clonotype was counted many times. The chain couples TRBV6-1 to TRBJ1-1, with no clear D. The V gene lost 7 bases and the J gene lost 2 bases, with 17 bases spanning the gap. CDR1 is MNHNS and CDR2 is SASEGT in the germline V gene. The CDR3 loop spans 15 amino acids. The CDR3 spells CASMSLGGSNTEAFF. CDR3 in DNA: TGTGCCAGCATGTCCCTGGGAGGAAGTAACACTGAAGCTTTCTTT.